This T cell receptor beta chain was sequenced during a study of OX40 agonist ivuxolimab in advanced cancers. Notes on the research overall: The costimulatory receptor OX40 (CD134) was targeted by ivuxolimab, a fully human IgG2 agonistic monoclonal antibody. Intravenous ivuxolimab was administered to patients every 2 weeks at six dose levels: 0.01, 0.1, 0.3, 1.5, 3 and 10 mg/kg. Among the 52 dose-escalation patients, around 20 had hepatocellular carcinoma, roughly 15 melanoma, 9 renal cell carcinoma and 9 head and neck cancer. A male proportion of roughly 80% and a mean age of about 60 years, ranging from roughly 23 to 90, were recorded for the dose-escalation cohort. Prior anti-PD-1, anti-PD-L1 or anti-CTLA-4 therapy was permitted, and checkpoint inhibitors had been received by less than 45% of dose-escalation patients. Partial responses occurred in three dose-escalation patients, of whom one had hepatocellular carcinoma and two had cutaneous melanoma. The point of sequencing TCRbeta in the periphery was to test whether ivuxolimab changed TCR sequence diversity and drove clonal T-cell expansion. The paper describes the monotherapy dose-escalation part (N of about 52 patients) of the phase I trial of ivuxolimab.

The CDR3, from cysteine to phenylalanine, totals 15 residues. Only the CDR3 DNA is retained, 45 bases long and in frame from the first base. V loses 5 bases, J loses 0 bases, and the germline ends lie 8 bases apart. The germline V gene (reference sequence) provides CDR1 LNHDA and CDR2 SQIVND. To sequence the TCRbeta CDR3 region, genomic DNA was isolated from the sorted cells. The immunoSEQ Assay was used to sequence the TCRbeta CDR3 regions. TCRdb limited this immuneACCESS table to in-frame rearrangements with V and J called. A share of clones is missing; checked studies link under half to unresolved V genes, and the rest is unexplained. This sample is represented by about 87,000 clones; around 87% of them were singletons. The biggest ten clones account for around 1.5% of the sample. The trial excluded patients who had a history of autoimmune disease or were on systemic immunosuppression. Peripheral blood for TCR sequencing was drawn from every dose cohort at baseline, at cycle 4 day 1 and at cycle 7 day 1. The samples were drawn from a first-in-human, open-label, multicenter phase I dose-escalation trial of ivuxolimab. Adults with locally advanced or metastatic head and neck squamous cell, hepatocellular, melanoma or renal cell carcinoma were enrolled in the trial. Before TCR sequencing, CD4+ and CD8+ T cells were separately sorted from peripheral blood.

Of note for this clone: Its recognized antigen is unknown. Base qualities are missing; no much larger clone stands one base away.

Overall results and qualifications from the work: Low levels of normalized T-cell clonal expansion were also shown by some nonresponding patients. After ivuxolimab, expanded clones were on average more numerous among CD8+ T cells than among CD4+ T cells. The antigen specificity of the peripheral T cells that underwent clonal expansion was not determined. Partial responders in the 0.1-3.0 mg/kg groups had among the lowest normalized peripheral clonal expansion, especially among CD8+ T cells. At doses from 0.1 to 3.0 mg/kg, clonal expansion was seen in both CD4+ and CD8+ blood T cells between baseline and week 6.

The chain is encoded by TRBV19 joined to TRBJ1-6; the D gene is unclear. This TCR came from an adult with an advanced solid tumor such as melanoma, head and neck, liver or kidney cancer. The source material was CD4+ or CD8+ T cells sorted from blood, sampled in a trial of the OX40 agonist ivuxolimab. The bases are TGTGCCAGTAGTCAACAGAGCTCCTATAATTCACCCCTCCACTTT. It encodes CASSQQSSYNSPLHF.